This T cell receptor beta chain comes out of a study of T cells in Graves' hyperthyroidism and ophthalmopathy. RNA transcripts were the template for amplifying TCR beta CDR3 regions. A first-round RT-PCR of the TCR CDR3 used the HTBI primer set. One entry per CDR3 protein, called by TCRdb with MiXCR from the multiplex PCR reads. The sample yields roughly 750,000 distinct CDR3 sequences, about 17% seen once. From germline, CDR1 is KGHSH and CDR2 LQKENI. J was trimmed by 4 bases and V by 5 bases; bases with no gene match: 7. The CDR3 has 15 residues. The sample consisted of blood. This receptor was identified in a man between 18 and 35 years old with Graves' hyperthyroidism. The chain couples TRBV18 to TRBJ2-5; 10 nucleotides align to TRBD2. For the CDR3, the DNA is TGTGCCAGCTCAGACCTAGCGGGAGTTGGAGAGACCCAGTACTTC. It specifies CASSDLAGVGETQYF.